Included here is one T cell receptor beta chain sequence, with context. The data were taken from a study of graft-versus-host responses after intestinal transplantation. The data were produced by immunoSEQ multiplex PCR, yet TCRdb's version contains in-frame clones alone and is incomplete. There are about 20,000 clones in the sample; about 89% occur only once, and 40% to 60% lies in the top ten. The CDR3 has 16 amino acids. The chain carries TRBV21-1 and TRBJ2-5; the DNA was not compared with TRBD1, the D call given in the table. TRBV21-1 is a pseudogene locus. The specimen comprised bone marrow, sampled around 130 days after transplant. The receptor comes from a human patient who received an intestinal transplant, so some T cells may come from the graft donor. In nucleotides, the CDR3 is TGTGCCAGCAGCAAAGGGCAAGGGACAGGTAAAGAGACCCAGTACTTC. It encodes CASSKGQGTGKETQYF.